This T cell receptor (beta chain) was sequenced during a study of cytomegalovirus exposure and HLA in healthy donors. Regarding the study as a whole: Cytomegalovirus association was listed for roughly 160 TCR beta chains. The TCR clusters that emerged in the first cohort tended, a later analysis found, to co-occur in the roughly 110 validation repertoires.

Only in-frame clones appear in the TCRdb table, and some are missing; sequencing was by immunoSEQ multiplex PCR. This sample has 300,000 to 450,000 clones; 70% to 90% occur once, and the top ten carry 0.83%. This CDR3 contains 18 residues. V lost 0 bases and J lost 4, with 21 bases in between. Germline lookup yields CDR1 SGHNT and CDR2 YYREEE (reference sequence). The donors belonged to the roughly 120-subject validation cohort, separate from the roughly 720-subject first cohort. Comments on this clone: Its antigen is not known.

The chain uses TRBV5-4 and TRBJ2-3; D not certain. The TCR originated in a woman under 30 in good health and CMV-seronegative. Material for sequencing was PBMCs. The CDR3 region is CASSLAPSGEVFPDTQYF. The DNA for the CDR3 is TGTGCCAGCAGCTTGGCCCCGTCGGGTGAGGTTTTTCCAGATACGCAGTATTTT.